This T cell receptor beta chain originates from a study of control samples from healthy donors and cancer patients. Generated by immunoSEQ multiplex PCR, the TCRdb table keeps only in-frame clones and is missing some. This table holds 100,000 to 150,000 clones, 80% to 95% found once. The CDR3 is 15 amino acids. Trimming stripped 1 base from V and 0 bases from J, with 7 bases between. Germline V gene lookup returns CDR1 LGHDT and CDR2 YNNKEL (reference sequence). The chain links TRBV3-1 (or the pseudogene TRBV3-2) to TRBJ2-1; no reliable D call. The receptor comes from a man between 35 and 55 years old in good health. Sequenced sample: blood. The CDR3 region has the DNA TGTGCCAGCAGCCAAGGCGTTAGCTCCTACAATGAGCAGTTCTTC. Translating gives CASSQGVSSYNEQFF.